The 9 T cell receptor beta chains below come from one sample, sequenced in a study of cytomegalovirus exposure and HLA in healthy donors. Amplification used 60 Vbeta primers and 13 Jbeta primers. Libraries were prepared by immunoSEQ multiplex PCR; TCRdb keeps only in-frame clonotypes and omits some of them. The data show some 200,000 clones, roughly 80% seen once. The sequencing sample was made of PBMCs. The receptors were sampled from a man in his forties in good health and CMV-seropositive.

The CDR3 DNA is TGTGCCAGCAGTGTCGACAGGGTCACTAATGAAAAACTGTTTTTT. Translation: CASSVDRVTNEKLFF. The V and J genes are TRBV6-1 and TRBJ1-4; 7 positions agree with TRBD1. The germline gives CDR1 MNHNS, CDR2 SASEGT. This CDR3 is built from 15 residues. J lost 2 bases, V lost 4 bases, and 4 bases had no gene match.

The V call is TRBV5-4, the J call TRBJ2-1; possible D gene TRBD2, 6 bases. The V and J ends lost 6 bases and 4 bases respectively, with 17 bases between them. The CDR3 spans 15 residues. Germline loops: CDR1 SGHNT, CDR2 YYREEE (reference sequence). This CDR3 is CASIPRGSAYNEQFF. In DNA form, the CDR3 reads TGTGCCAGCATCCCCCGGGGGAGTGCATACAATGAGCAGTTCTTC. The full variable domain, completed using reference TRBV5-4 and TRBJ2-1, is ETGVTQSPTHLIKTRGQQVTLRCSSQSGHNTVSWYQQALGQGPQFIFQYYREEENGRGNFPPRFSGLQFPNYSSELNVNALELDDSALYLCASIPRGSAYNEQFFGPGTRLTVL.

The gene calls are TRBV5-6 and TRBJ1-2, with 7 bases aligning to TRBD1. V lost 0 bases to trimming and J lost 8 bases; unmatched junction nucleotides: 16. Germline lookup yields CDR1 SGHDT and CDR2 YYEEEE. This CDR3 has 17 amino acids. The CDR3 nucleotides read TGTGCCAGCAGCTTGGGGTCCGGGACAGTCACTCCCGGAGGCTACACCTTC. This translates into CASSLGSGTVTPGGYTF.

The V gene is TRBV10-1, the J gene TRBJ2-1; 7 nucleotides align to TRBD1. Trimming at V came to 6 bases and at J to 0 bases, leaving 2 bases not matched to a gene. This CDR3 region has 14 residues. Germline CDR1 is WNHNN and CDR2 is SYGVQD (reference sequence). CDR3 coding DNA: TGCGCCAGCAGCCGGGACAGCTCCTACAATGAGCAGTTCTTC. Translated: CASSRDSSYNEQFF.

The genes are TRBV2 and TRBJ2-4; the match to TRBD2 covers 9 bases. The CDR3 consists of 17 residues. The germline gives CDR1 SNHLY, CDR2 FYNNEI. V gave up 2 bases and J gave up 6 bases; unmatched junction bases: 11. The CDR3 coding sequence is TGTGCCAGCAGTGAAACAGGATTAGCGGGGGTAGGAAACATTCAGTACTTC. As protein: CASSETGLAGVGNIQYF.

The chain carries TRBV5-1 and TRBJ2-5, with 9 bases identical to TRBD1. The V gene end was trimmed by 2 bases and the J gene end by 5 bases; junction bases not matched to a gene: 7. CDR3 size: 15 residues. Germline CDR1 SGHRS, CDR2 YFSETQ. The CDR3 here is CASSFTGTGRETQYF. CDR3 sequence (DNA): TGCGCCAGCAGCTTTACCGGGACAGGGCGGGAGACCCAGTACTTC.

This clone has more than one count but fewer than ten. The rearrangement links TRBV28 to TRBJ1-5; a weak D match, TRBD1 (5 bases). The V end was cut by 11 bases, the J end by 6 bases, with 20 bases between. Germline CDR1 reads MDHEN; CDR2 reads SYDVKM. This CDR3 is built from 14 residues. The CDR3: CASFSQGVGQPQHF. The CDR3 nucleotides read TGTGCCTCCTTTAGCCAGGGTGTTGGTCAGCCCCAGCATTTT.

V is TRBV27 and J is TRBJ2-7; possibly TRBD2 for D (5 bases). The germline CDR1 and CDR2 sequences are MNHEY and SMNVEV (reference sequence). The CDR3 sequence is 14 residues long. Trimming cost V 9 bases and J 3 bases, with 18 bases left between them. The CDR3 is CASKAGVGSYEQYF. CDR3 in DNA: TGTGCCAGTAAGGCCGGGGTAGGGAGCTACGAGCAGTACTTC.

The chain joins TRBV6-1 to TRBJ1-5; 10 positions agree with TRBD1. This CDR3 is 16 amino acids long. Germline V gene data show CDR1 as MNHNS and CDR2 as SASEGT. V shed 4 bases, J shed 7 bases, and the junction held 10 bases outside the gene matches. This chain's CDR3 is CASSGETGGAGQPQHF. The DNA of the CDR3 is TGTGCCAGCAGTGGTGAGACAGGGGGCGCGGGGCAGCCCCAGCATTTT.